The following is a T cell receptor (beta chain) sequence with its context. Its antigen is not identified. The CDR3 extends 3 residues past the end of the read, so its final part is completed from the germline J gene. HPV was found by MY09/MY11 PCR and dot-blot genotyping. Germline V lookup: CDR1 SGHAT, CDR2 FQNNGV. Between the trimmed V and J ends, which lost 0 bases and 9 bases, there was a span of 12 bases. The length of the CDR3 is 14 residues. These data originate in a study of T cells in women clearing cervical HPV infection. Findings of the study overall: TRBV6-7 relative abundance averaged 0.11% in cases and 0.15% to 0.2% in controls. CIN3+ cases had significantly higher TCR richness than controls; evenness did not differ.

TCRdb's table, derived via immunoSEQ multiplex PCR, lists solely in-frame clones and lacks some. This sample's table reports more than 11,000 clones. The TCR sequence derives from a woman aged 18 to 75 with a cervical HPV16 infection that either progressed to CIN3+ or cleared (not recorded which). The chain carries TRBV11-2 and TRBJ2-4; possible D gene TRBD1, 5 bases. Sequencing used blood buffy coat. Partial CDR3 DNA: TGTGCCAGCAGCTTAGATCTAGGACAAGGCATT. It codes for CASSLDLGQGI. The CDR3 as a whole reads CASSLDLGQGIQYF.